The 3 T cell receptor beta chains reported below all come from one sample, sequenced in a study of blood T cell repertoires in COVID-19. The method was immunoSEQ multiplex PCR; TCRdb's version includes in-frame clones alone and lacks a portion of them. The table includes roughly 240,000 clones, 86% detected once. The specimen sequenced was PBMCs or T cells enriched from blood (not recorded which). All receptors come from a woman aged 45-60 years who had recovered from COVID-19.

DNA of the CDR3: TGTGCCAGCAGCTTATTCTCTCGCGTAGCGGGAGCAAATGAGCAGTTCTTC. It translates to CASSLFSRVAGANEQFF. This chain uses TRBV7-2 with TRBJ2-1, with TRBD2 matching over 9 bases. The CDR3 loop spans 17 amino acids. Per the germline V gene, CDR1 is SGHTA and CDR2 is FQGNSA. Germline trimming cut 2 bases from V and 7 bases from J; bases unmatched to any gene: 12.

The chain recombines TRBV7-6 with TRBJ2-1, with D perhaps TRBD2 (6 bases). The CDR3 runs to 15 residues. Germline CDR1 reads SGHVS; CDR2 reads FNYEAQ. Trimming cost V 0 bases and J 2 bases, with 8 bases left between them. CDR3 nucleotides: TGTGCCAGCAGCTTAGCGGGCGGGACCTACAATGAGCAGTTCTTC. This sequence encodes CASSLAGGTYNEQFF.

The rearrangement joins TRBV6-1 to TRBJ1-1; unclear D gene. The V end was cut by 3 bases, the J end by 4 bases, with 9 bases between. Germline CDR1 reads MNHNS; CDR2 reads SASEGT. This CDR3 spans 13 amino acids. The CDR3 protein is CASSELTFTEAFF. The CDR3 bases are TGTGCCAGCAGTGAGTTAACATTCACTGAAGCTTTCTTT.